These 10 T cell receptor beta chains were all obtained from the same sample, sequenced in a study of blood T cell repertoires in COVID-19. The data were produced by immunoSEQ multiplex PCR, yet TCRdb's version contains in-frame clones alone and is incomplete. The table lists over 250,000 clones, 86% of them singletons, with approximately 2.4% in the top ten. The material sequenced was PBMCs or T cells enriched from blood (not recorded which). The receptor source for this set is a woman younger than 35 who had recovered from COVID-19.

This chain links TRBV2 with TRBJ2-4, with 9 bases aligning to TRBD2. Germline-derived CDR1 and CDR2 are SNHLY and FYNNEI. Trimming at V came to 6 bases and at J to 0 bases, leaving 0 bases not matched to a gene. The CDR3 runs to 14 residues. CDR3 nucleotides: TGTGCCAGCAGACTAGCGGGAGCCAAAAACATTCAGTACTTC. Translation gives CASRLAGAKNIQYF. Full variable domain (remainder filled in from reference TRBV2 and TRBJ2-4): EPEVTQTPSHQVTQMGQEVILRCVPISNHLYFYWYRQILGQKVEFLVSFYNNEISEKSEIFDDQFSVERPDGSNFTLKIRSTKLEDSAMYFCASRLAGAKNIQYFGAGTRLSVL.

This CDR3 reads CSASGGQGAIVQYF. Written as DNA, the CDR3 is TGCAGTGCTAGTGGGGGACAGGGGGCGATTGTGCAGTACTTC. The chain combines TRBV20-1 with TRBJ2-7; 12 bases map to TRBD1. CDR3 length: 14 amino acids. Trimming took 3 bases from V and 9 from J; bases not matched to a gene: 9. Germline CDR1 DFQATT, CDR2 SNEGSKA (reference sequence).

This sequence joins TRBV10-3 and TRBJ2-3; 9 positions agree with TRBD1. The CDR3 is made up of 16 amino acids. Per the germline V gene, CDR1 is ENHRY and CDR2 is SYGVKD. V was clipped by 7 bases and J by 5 bases; unmatched bases: 13. In nucleotides, the CDR3 is TGTGCCATCACCCCGACAGGGGGAATCGGCGTAGATACGCAGTATTTT. Its translation is CAITPTGGIGVDTQYF.

The rearrangement joins TRBV30 to TRBJ2-7, with 13 bases matching TRBD2. Germline V gene lookup returns CDR1 GTSNPN and CDR2 SVGIG (reference sequence). The CDR3 is 12 amino acids. Losses at the gene ends were 5 bases for V and 5 bases for J; bases not matched to a gene: 0. The CDR3 DNA sequence: TGTGCCTGGGGACTAGCGGGAGACGAGCAGTACTTC. Protein: CAWGLAGDEQYF.

This clone appeared a single time. J is TRBJ2-5 and V is TRBV5-8, with D possibly being TRBD2 (6 bases). V dropped 4 bases and J dropped 1 base, with 20 bases sitting between them. This CDR3 is 17 amino acids long. Germline V gene sequence: CDR1 SGHTS, CDR2 YDEGEE. CDR3 residues: CASSLGVGGSSQETQYF. The CDR3 DNA reads as TGTGCCAGCAGCCTCGGGGTGGGAGGAAGTAGCCAAGAGACCCAGTACTTC.

V gene TRBV9 combines with J gene TRBJ2-3; TRBD2 agrees at 9 bases. Unmatched junction bases numbered 6, after V lost 4 bases and J lost 0 bases. CDR1 SGDLS and CDR2 YYNGEE come from the germline V gene. The CDR3 is made up of 16 amino acids. Here the CDR3 reads CASSPRLAASTDTQYF. Written as DNA, the CDR3 is TGTGCCAGCAGCCCTAGACTAGCGGCTAGCACAGATACGCAGTATTTT.

This clone has more than one count but fewer than ten. The chain employs TRBV6-2 or TRBV6-3 and TRBJ1-1; a possible D gene is TRBD1 (6 bases). CDR3 length equals 12 residues. Germline CDR1 is MNHEY and CDR2 is SVGEGT. The V end was cut by 5 bases, the J end by 6 bases, with 10 bases between. This chain's CDR3 is CASSLNRAEAFF. DNA of the CDR3: TGTGCCAGCAGTCTGAACAGGGCTGAAGCTTTCTTT.

V gene TRBV2 combines with J gene TRBJ2-1, with 10 nucleotides matching TRBD1. This CDR3 has 13 residues. Unmatched junction bases numbered 2, after V lost 6 bases and J lost 6 bases. The germline CDR1 and CDR2 sequences are SNHLY and FYNNEI. The CDR3 DNA reads as TGTGCCAGCAGGGGGACAGGGGCCAATGAGCAGTTCTTC. Translated: CASRGTGANEQFF.

This chain joins TRBV5-4 and TRBJ2-3, with 13 bases matching TRBD2. The CDR3 length is 16 residues. Germline V gene lookup returns CDR1 SGHNT and CDR2 YYREEE (reference sequence). Trimming took 3 bases from V and 3 from J; bases not matched to a gene: 4. CDR3 coding DNA: TGTGCCAGCAGCTCGGGGACTAGCGGGGCGACAGATACGCAGTATTTT. Encoded protein: CASSSGTSGATDTQYF.

This clone turned up a few times. This rearrangement joins TRBV4-1 to TRBJ2-7; possibly TRBD2 for D (5 bases). Germline CDR1 reads MGHRA; CDR2 reads YSYEKL. V shed 1 base and J shed 6 bases, with 16 bases lying between them. This CDR3 region has 15 residues. DNA for the CDR3: TGCGCCAGCAGCCAAGGGGGTTCAGATCGGGGCGAGCAGTACTTC. Translating gives CASSQGGSDRGEQYF.